Listed below are T cell receptor beta chains from one sample, sequenced in a study of CD8+ T cells in alopecia areata. Sequencing used immunoSEQ multiplex PCR; TCRdb keeps in-frame clones, though not all of them. Found here are 45,000 to 70,000 clones, roughly 96% of them singletons; the top ten hold roughly 26%. Sequences were derived from CD8+ T cells sorted from blood, sampled at week 0. The receptors shown here come from a human donor with alopecia areata. CDR3s include the opening cysteine and the closing phenylalanine or tryptophan. Fields, in order: CDR3 protein, CDR3 DNA, V gene, J gene, D gene, clone size. D genes are given only for firm matches. Where a row states a size, it is once, few, many or the class of an expanded clone; other rows omit it.

CASSLAQGGSYEQYF	TGTGCCAGCAGCTTGGCACAGGGGGGGTCCTACGAGCAGTACTTC	TRBV7-9	TRBJ2-7	.	.
CASSETPNYGYTF	TGTGCCAGCAGTGAGACACCCAACTATGGCTACACCTTC	TRBV2	TRBJ1-2	.	.
CASSPRGGETQYF	TGCGCCAGCAGCCCTCGCGGGGGAGAGACCCAGTACTTC	TRBV4-3	TRBJ2-5	TRBD2	.
CASSPLAGGLLLFEQYF	TGTGCCAGCAGCCCGTTAGCGGGGGGCCTACTTCTATTCGAGCAGTACTTC	TRBV7-9	TRBJ2-7	TRBD2	.
CASSSRGSYNEQFF	TGCGCCAGCAGCTCCAGGGGATCCTACAATGAGCAGTTCTTC	TRBV5-1	TRBJ2-1	.	once
CASSLDGSGTYEQYF	TGCGCCAGCAGCTTGGATGGTAGCGGAACCTACGAGCAGTACTTC	TRBV5-1	TRBJ2-7	.	.
CASSVRGASYNEQFF	TGTGCCAGCAGCGTACGAGGGGCCTCCTACAATGAGCAGTTCTTC	TRBV9	TRBJ2-1	.	.
CASSFRAGELFF	TGTGCCAGCAGCTTTAGGGCCGGGGAGCTGTTTTTT	TRBV7-9	TRBJ2-2	.	.
CASSTVSSTPDEQYF	TGTGCCAGTAGTACGGTCTCCAGTACTCCCGACGAGCAGTACTTC	TRBV19	TRBJ2-7	.	.
CASRQTRGQGVSYEQYF	TGTGCCAGCAGACAAACCCGGGGACAGGGGGTTAGTTACGAGCAGTACTTC	TRBV2	TRBJ2-7	TRBD1	.
CASSPGRGEKLFF	TGTGCCAGCAGCCCGGGACGGGGGGAAAAACTGTTTTTT	TRBV6-5	TRBJ1-4	.	.
CACAVREDYGYTF	TGTGCCTGCGCCGTTCGGGAGGACTATGGCTACACCTTC	TRBV30	TRBJ1-2	.	.
CASSERWGLGTDTQYF	TGTGCCAGCAGTGAAAGGTGGGGGTTGGGCACAGATACGCAGTATTTT	TRBV2	TRBJ2-3	.	.
CASSQDEFNYGYTF	TGTGCCAGCAGCCAAGACGAATTCAACTATGGCTACACCTTC	TRBV4-2	TRBJ1-2	.	once
CSVAAGSYEQYF	TGCAGCGTTGCAGCGGGGTCCTACGAGCAGTACTTC	TRBV29-1	TRBJ2-7	TRBD2	.
CASSPQRVENTEAFF	TGTGCCAGCAGTCCCCAGAGGGTGGAGAACACTGAAGCTTTCTTT	TRBV6-1	TRBJ1-1	.	once
CATRTGGSTEAFF	TGTGCCACCAGGACAGGGGGAAGTACTGAAGCTTTCTTT	TRBV6-5	TRBJ1-1	TRBD1	.
CASSQDGTFGYEQYF	TGCGCCAGCAGCCAAGATGGGACTTTCGGCTACGAGCAGTACTTC	TRBV4-3	TRBJ2-7	.	.
CASSLGFGETGDNEQFF	TGTGCCAGCAGCTTAGGTTTTGGTGAGACAGGTGACAATGAGCAGTTCTTC	TRBV7-6	TRBJ2-1	.	.
CASSRDRGYNEQFF	TGTGCCAGTAGTAGGGACAGGGGATACAATGAGCAGTTCTTC	TRBV19	TRBJ2-1	TRBD1	.
CASSQDGTTNSPLHF	TGCGCCAGCAGCCAAGACGGGACAACTAATTCACCCCTCCACTTT	TRBV4-1	TRBJ1-6	.	.
CASSLGDTSYEQYF	TGCGCCAGCAGCTTGGGGGACACTTCCTACGAGCAGTACTTC	TRBV5-1	TRBJ2-7	.	once
CASSIGGDYNEQFF	TGTGCCAGTAGTATAGGCGGGGACTACAATGAGCAGTTCTTC	TRBV19	TRBJ2-1	.	few
CAISESNFGGALSYEQYF	TGTGCCATCAGTGAGTCGAATTTCGGCGGGGCGTTGTCCTACGAGCAGTACTTC	TRBV10-3	TRBJ2-7	.	.
CASSRGGGNTEAFF	TGTGCCAGTAGTAGGGGTGGGGGCAACACTGAAGCTTTCTTT	TRBV19	TRBJ1-1	.	.
CASSPSPTAPYSNQPQHF	TGTGCCAGCAGCCCATCCCCGACAGCCCCTTATAGCAATCAGCCCCAGCATTTT	TRBV2	TRBJ1-5	.	.